The present entry profiles one T cell receptor (beta chain) with its context. Data came from immunoSEQ multiplex PCR; TCRdb stores just in-frame clones and leaves some out. Among about 1,300 clones listed, less than 75% were seen once. This sample's treatment: randomized to nivolumab then ipilimumab (arm A) or the reverse (arm B). These data originate in a study of sequential checkpoint blockade in melanoma. V lost 4 bases and J lost 6, with 16 bases in between. Per the germline V gene, CDR1 is LGHNA and CDR2 is YSLEER. This CDR3 contains 15 residues. The clonotype was recovered from a human donor with melanoma. The chain carries TRBV4-3 and TRBJ2-1; D is uncertain. The input for sequencing was CD8+ T cells sorted from blood (inferred from file names), taken from a patient given nivolumab and ipilimumab in sequence. The DNA of the CDR3 is TGCGCCAGCAGCCCTACCACTGTAGAGGCCAATGAGCAGTTCTTC. Translating it yields CASSPTTVEANEQFF.